The 14 T cell receptor beta chains in this list originate from one sample, sequenced in a study of a mutant IDH1 vaccine in newly diagnosed glioma (dated by TCRdb to the early 2020s). Receptor amplification or capture employed the immunoSEQ multiplex PCR assay. TCRdb took this table from immuneACCESS and kept in-frame rearrangements with V and J called. Such tables lack part of the clones; where checked against another copy, unresolved V genes explain under half of the gap, and the rest is unexplained. The sample table records 75,000 to 100,000 clones; over 85% of these occur just once. The leading ten clones occupy less than 0.65% of the sample. This sample's time point label indicates: baseline, week 1 (first vaccination visit). The treatment or condition label, read with the paper, signifies: pre-vaccination baseline after standard-of-care therapy. This specimen consisted of PBMCs, obtained from a glioma patient treated with radiotherapy, temozolomide or both. These receptors were obtained from a woman between 45 and 65 years old with glioma.

The chain is built from TRBV7-9 and TRBJ2-6; D remains ambiguous. CDR1 and CDR2 (germline): SEHNR, FQNEAQ (reference sequence). V lost 6 bases, J lost 2 bases, and 17 bases lay in between. The CDR3 sequence is 17 residues long. The CDR3 protein is CASRTGSLDAGANVLTF. CDR3 nucleotides: TGTGCCAGCAGAACCGGGTCCCTCGATGCTGGGGCCAACGTCCTGACTTTC. Looking up the rest from reference TRBV7-9 and TRBJ2-6 gives the full variable domain: DTGVSQNPRHKITKRGQNVTFRCDPISEHNRLYWYRQTLGQGPEFLTYFQNEAQLEKSRLLSDRFSAERPKGSFSTLEIQRTEQGDSAMYLCASRTGSLDAGANVLTFGAGSRLTVL.

The chain carries TRBV6-5 and TRBJ2-1, with no clear D. Trimming pared 6 bases from V and 15 bases from J, leaving 21 bases between. The germline gives CDR1 MNHEY, CDR2 SVGAGI. There are 13 residues in the CDR3. The CDR3 here is CASSQTVGSWLFF. The CDR3, as DNA: TGTGCCAGCAGCCAGACTGTGGGGTCTTGGCTGTTCTTC.

The chain links TRBV4-2 to TRBJ2-3, with TRBD2 identical over 9 bases. Germline trimming cut 0 bases from V and 6 bases from J; bases unmatched to any gene: 7. The CDR3 is 16 residues long. In germline, CDR1 is LGHNA, CDR2 YNFKEQ. CDR3 DNA: TGTGCCAGCAGCCAAGATTTAGGCGGGAGGGCCGATACGCAGTATTTT. Its translation: CASSQDLGGRADTQYF.

The chain couples TRBV29-1 to TRBJ2-3, with TRBD1 matching 8 bases. Germline CDR1 is SQVTM and CDR2 is ANQGSEA. V was clipped by 7 bases and J by 4 bases; unmatched bases: 4. This CDR3 has 12 residues. CDR3 sequence (DNA): TGCAGCGCCCGGGGACAGGCAGATACGCAGTATTTT. This sequence encodes CSARGQADTQYF.

This chain uses TRBV10-2 with TRBJ2-5; TRBD1 matches 7 bases. J lost 5 bases, V lost 3 bases, and 12 bases had no gene match. The CDR3 length is 16 residues. The V gene's germline CDR1 is WSHSY and CDR2 SAAADI. CDR3 region: CASSDFEDRATETQYF. The CDR3 coding sequence is TGCGCCAGCAGTGATTTCGAAGACAGGGCGACGGAGACCCAGTACTTC.

The rearrangement joins TRBV20-1 to TRBJ2-3; no firm D call. CDR1 DFQATT and CDR2 SNEGSKA come from the germline V gene (reference sequence). The CDR3 is 10 residues long. V was pared by 5 bases and J by 5 bases, with 5 bases between. The CDR3 DNA is TGCAGTGCTCCCATAGATACGCAGTATTTT. Its translation: CSAPIDTQYF.

The CDR3 bases are TGTGCCTGGAGTGTAGAGGGAGTCTACACCTTC. This codes for CAWSVEGVYTF. The rearrangement links TRBV30 to TRBJ1-2, with unresolved D. The length of the CDR3 is 11 residues. V lost 0 bases to trimming and J lost 10 bases, with 9 bases between them. Germline CDR1 is GTSNPN and CDR2 is SVGIG (reference sequence).

The rearrangement links TRBV5-1 to TRBJ2-7; D is unresolved. The germline V gene has CDR1 SGHRS and CDR2 YFSETQ. Trimming removed 1 base from V and 0 bases from J, with 8 bases in between. This CDR3 region has 14 residues. The CDR3 loop is CASSLQASSYEQYF. The CDR3 DNA sequence: TGCGCCAGCAGCTTGCAGGCCAGCTCCTACGAGCAGTACTTC.

The V and J genes are TRBV27 and TRBJ2-1; D remains ambiguous. The CDR3 contains 15 residues. Germline loops: CDR1 MNHEY, CDR2 SMNVEV (reference sequence). V was trimmed by 7 bases and J by 3 bases, leaving 16 bases between them. The CDR3, as DNA: TGTGCCAGCAAACCCCAGTTCGGTCTCTACAATGAGCAGTTCTTC. Amino acid sequence: CASKPQFGLYNEQFF.

This sequence joins TRBV7-8 and TRBJ2-1; 8 bases are shared with TRBD2. The length of the CDR3 is 15 residues. Germline trimming cut 3 bases from V and 5 bases from J; bases unmatched to any gene: 6. Germline V gene lookup returns CDR1 SGHVS and CDR2 FQNEAQ. The CDR3 DNA reads as TGTGCCAGCAGCTTGGCCGCGGGAGGTCACAATGAGCAGTTCTTC. As protein: CASSLAAGGHNEQFF.

The chain uses TRBV11-2 and TRBJ1-2; 11 nucleotides align to TRBD1. CDR1 and CDR2 from the germline V gene are SGHAT and FQNNGV. The CDR3 totals 15 residues. Losses at the gene ends were 2 bases for V and 7 bases for J; bases not matched to a gene: 6. In nucleotides, the CDR3 is TGTGCCAGCAGCTTACGGACAGGGGGCGCGTTTGGCTACACCTTC. It translates to CASSLRTGGAFGYTF.

The chain couples TRBV6-5 to TRBJ2-7, with 7 bases identical to TRBD1. Trimming at V came to 5 bases and at J to 5 bases, leaving 9 bases not matched to a gene. The CDR3 sequence is 14 residues long. Germline V lookup: CDR1 MNHEY, CDR2 SVGAGI. CDR3 region: CASSARDSGDEQYF. CDR3 DNA: TGTGCCAGCAGTGCCCGGGACAGCGGCGACGAGCAGTACTTC.

A word on this clone: At one of its ends the junction is not consistent with the germline gene, which may arise from a read error. The chain recombines TRBV29-1 with TRBJ1-4, with D maybe TRBD1 (5 bases). This CDR3 is built from 12 residues. From germline, CDR1 is SQVTM and CDR2 ANQGSEA. This CDR3 is CSVWQGEEKPFF. The CDR3 nucleotides are TGCAGCGTTTGGCAGGGCGAGGAAAAACCGTTTTTT.

The V and J genes are TRBV6-5 and TRBJ2-3; a weak D match, TRBD2 (7 bases). Germline values: CDR1 MNHEY, CDR2 SVGAGI. CDR3 length: 15 residues. Trimming shortened V by 8 bases and J by 0 bases, and 15 bases separated the two germline ends. CDR3 nucleotides: TGTGCCAGCGGATGGGGGGGCGGGAGCACAGATACGCAGTATTTT. This translates into CASGWGGGSTDTQYF.